This T cell receptor beta chain was profiled in a study of T cells after yellow fever vaccination (dated by TCRdb to about 2019). For the wider study: The SMART-Seq v4 Ultra Low Input RNA kit was used to prepare libraries from fractions with low cell numbers. To track T-cell clones before and after primary and booster YFV17D yellow fever vaccination, bulk TCR alpha and beta repertoires were sequenced longitudinally. Two healthy male donors made up the cohort, one aged 18 to 29 years and the other aged 30 to 39 years. Blood samples were taken at several timepoints before and after primary and secondary immunization, and bulk PBMC replicates and cell subsets were isolated.

Reads for this sample came from an Illumina NovaSeq 6000. TCR cDNA was synthesized by 5'RACE template switching, which introduced a universal primer site and unique molecular identifiers. cDNA synthesis was primed from both the TCR alpha and TCR beta constant segments. Library amplification used two PCR steps, and the second PCR step added sample barcodes and sequencing adapters. Sequencing of libraries was done on Illumina HiSeq 2500 (2x100 bp) or NovaSeq (2x150 bp). The original methods were these. Demultiplexing of reads and collapsing into UMI consensus sequences were performed with MIGEC, and V(D)J alignment was carried out with MiXCR. Using edgeR on replicate PBMC samples, clonotypes were called vaccine-responding if FDR was below 0.01 and the log2 fold change was above 5 up to day 15. Each bulk clonotype was labeled CD4 or CD8 based on which sequenced repertoire, CD4 or CD8, contained the clonotype at higher abundance. TCRdb itself trimmed the public reads at Q25 with fastp, ran MiXCR and retained productive beta chains. Duplicate CDR3 protein sequences are folded into a single record with the most common DNA and genes. These V and J calls derive from TCRdb rather than the authors' analysis. The sample table records some 240,000 distinct CDR3 sequences; about 3.9% of these occur just once. The top ten clones comprise over 15% of the sample.

Turning to this clonotype: Its antigen is currently not known. There are no base qualities to consult, and no much larger clone falls within one base.

On the study overall, not on this receptor specifically: Compared with the primary T-cell response, the secondary T-cell response was weaker but faster, peaking on day 5 rather than day 15. After the booster, most clones that had expanded after primary vaccination were detected again (around 96% of CD4 and 88% of CD8), suggesting broad maintenance of memory. Because abundant contaminating clonotypes from the bulk population could be contained in FACS-sorted repertoires, computational filtering was required. A small share of clonotypes was detected in both CD4 and CD8 compartments, with the overlap likely arising from convergent recombination. Only a couple of donors were included in the study, so the extent to which the findings can be generalized is limited.

Measured from the cysteine to the phenylalanine, the CDR3 is 13 residues long. Kept here is only the CDR3 DNA, which spans 39 bases and is read in frame from base 1. V gives up 4 bases and J gives up 2 bases, and the segment between their germline ends measures 9 bases. The germline V gene (reference sequence) provides CDR1 LNHDA and CDR2 SQIVND. The sample's treatment or condition label, in plain terms: live attenuated yellow fever vaccine strain. Two biological replicates of bulk PBMCs were collected at each blood-draw timepoint. A standard Ficoll-Paque protocol was used to isolate PBMCs from peripheral blood. RNA was extracted with TriZol from bulk PBMCs, CD4 and CD8 fractions, and dextramer-positive and dextramer-negative fractions.

The sequence was obtained from a man between 18 and 29 years old who received the YFV17D yellow fever vaccine. The chain uses TRBV19 and TRBJ2-7; tentative D gene TRBD1, with 5 bases matching. Sequencing used PBMCs, obtained 15 days after the yellow fever booster vaccination. The base sequence is TGTGCCAGTAGTAAGGGCAGGGCCTACGAGCAGTACTTC. Its translation reads: CASSKGRAYEQYF.